This is a list of T cell receptor beta chains from one sample in a study of metastatic and nonmetastatic thyroid tumors. TCRdb reprocessed the PCR reads via MiXCR. This sample has about 39,000 clones, with 9% to 14% found just once. The sequencing input was blood. These receptors were taken from a male donor with papillary thyroid cancer or a benign thyroid nodule (not recorded which). Some clones in this sample may be carry-over from other donors' samples. Each CDR3 is given with its conserved first and last residue. D genes are given only for firm matches. A clone size is listed for some rows: how often the clone was seen (once, few, many), or a class if it is expanded.

V: TRBV9
J: TRBJ2-7
size: -
D: TRBD2
CDR3: CASSVGSGGPSFEQYF
DNA: TGTGCCAGCAGCGTGGGGAGCGGGGGTCCATCGTTTGAGCAGTACTTC

V: TRBV27
J: TRBJ2-7
size: many
D: -
CDR3: CASSPTDGTSYEQYF
DNA: TGTGCCAGCAGTCCAACAGACGGAACGTCCTACGAGCAGTACTTC

V: TRBV28
J: TRBJ1-2
size: medium-sized
D: -
CDR3: CASSPSRAGYTF
DNA: TGTGCCAGCAGTCCTTCACGGGCTGGCTACACCTTC

V: TRBV11-2
J: TRBJ2-4
size: many
D: -
CDR3: CASSSNMDPFVLIAKNIQYF
DNA: TGTGCCAGCAGCTCAAATATGGACCCCTTTGTGCTTATAGCCAAAAACATTCAGTACTTC

V: TRBV7-2
J: TRBJ1-2
size: many
D: -
CDR3: CASSLGTAFDYGYTF
DNA: TGTGCCAGCAGCTTAGGGACAGCCTTCGACTATGGCTACACCTTC

V: TRBV29-1
J: TRBJ2-3
size: few
D: -
CDR3: CSVEPQGSCTDTQYF
DNA: TGCAGCGTGGAGCCACAGGGATCTTGCACAGATACACAGTATTTT

V: TRBV29-1
J: TRBJ2-1
size: many
D: -
CDR3: CSVEPEEHNEQFF
DNA: TGCAGCGTTGAGCCCGAGGAGCACAATGAGCAGTTCTTC

V: TRBV11-2
J: TRBJ2-7
size: many
D: -
CDR3: CASSLDTSWEQYF
DNA: TGTGCCAGCAGCTTAGATACATCTTGGGAGCAGTACTTC

V: TRBV20-1
J: TRBJ2-1
size: many
D: TRBD1
CDR3: CSAAPGTGHNEQFF
DNA: TGCAGTGCGGCCCCCGGGACAGGGCACAATGAGCAGTTCTTC

V: TRBV15
J: TRBJ1-2
size: few
D: -
CDR3: CATSRGQIYGYTF
DNA: TGTGCCACCAGCAGAGGGCAGATTTATGGCTACACCTTC

V: TRBV16
J: TRBJ1-5
size: many
D: -
CDR3: CASSPGPSNQPQHF
DNA: TGTGCCAGCAGCCCTGGGCCATCCAATCAGCCCCAGCATTTT

V: TRBV7-9
J: TRBJ2-1
size: many
D: -
CDR3: CASSLGGEQFF
DNA: TGTGCCAGCAGCTTAGGTGGTGAGCAGTTCTTC

V: TRBV6-1
J: TRBJ1-1
size: -
D: -
CDR3: CASRYQGSGMSFF
DNA: TGTGCCAGCAGGTACCAAGGATCCGGGATGTCTTTCTTT

V: TRBV12-3/TRBV12-4
J: TRBJ2-3
size: many
D: -
CDR3: CASSLSTPSDTQYF
DNA: TGTGCCAGCAGTCTCTCAACCCCATCGGATACGCAGTATTTT

V: TRBV5-1
J: TRBJ2-7
size: -
D: TRBD2
CDR3: CASSYSGASSYEQYF
DNA: TGCGCCAGCAGTTATAGCGGGGCGAGCTCCTACGAGCAGTACTTC

V: TRBV20-1
J: TRBJ2-7
size: many
D: TRBD2
CDR3: CSASGPSGRAYEQYF
DNA: TGCAGTGCTAGCGGGCCTAGCGGGAGGGCCTACGAGCAGTACTTC

V: TRBV6-2/TRBV6-3
J: TRBJ2-3
size: many
D: -
CDR3: CASSYSRADTQYF
DNA: TGTGCCAGCAGTTACTCTAGGGCAGATACGCAGTATTTT

V: TRBV28
J: TRBJ1-1
size: many
D: -
CDR3: CASSFERMNTEALF
DNA: TGTGCCAGCAGTTTCGAGAGGATGAACACTGAAGCTCTCTTT

V: TRBV20-1
J: TRBJ1-4
size: many
D: -
CDR3: CSATEQTGATNEKLFF
DNA: TGCAGTGCTACTGAACAAACTGGGGCAACTAATGAAAAACTGTTTTTT

V: TRBV12-3/TRBV12-4
J: TRBJ2-7
size: many
D: TRBD2
CDR3: CASKLAGTYEQYF
DNA: TGTGCCAGCAAACTAGCGGGTACCTACGAGCAGTACTTC

V: TRBV5-6
J: TRBJ2-1
size: few
D: TRBD2
CDR3: CASSFLAGVSEQFF
DNA: TGTGCCAGCAGCTTCTTAGCGGGAGTTTCTGAGCAGTTCTTC

V: TRBV11-3
J: TRBJ2-1
size: -
D: -
CDR3: CASSLRPLSEQFF
DNA: TGTGCCAGCAGCTTACGCCCCTTGAGTGAGCAGTTCTTC

V: TRBV5-1
J: TRBJ2-7
size: many
D: -
CDR3: CASSLVGSSLLYEQYF
DNA: TGCGCCAGCAGCTTGGTAGGGAGTTCCCTACTATACGAGCAGTACTTC

V: TRBV5-1
J: TRBJ1-2
size: many
D: -
CDR3: CASSPGDGNGEGYTF
DNA: TGCGCCAGCAGCCCGGGGGACGGAAACGGGGAGGGCTACACCTTC

V: TRBV6-1
J: TRBJ2-1
size: many
D: -
CDR3: CASSGRGLGLEQFF
DNA: TGTGCCAGCAGTGGCCGAGGCTTGGGGCTTGAGCAGTTCTTC

V: TRBV6-1
J: TRBJ1-1
size: many
D: TRBD1
CDR3: CASLGQLDTEAFF
DNA: TGTGCCAGCTTGGGACAGCTGGACACTGAAGCTTTCTTT

V: TRBV10-2
J: TRBJ2-3
size: many
D: -
CDR3: CASSEGQLTDTQYF
DNA: TGCGCCAGCAGTGAAGGGCAGTTGACAGATACGCAGTATTTT

V: TRBV9
J: TRBJ2-3
size: many
D: -
CDR3: CASSVALTESTDTQYF
DNA: TGTGCCAGCAGCGTAGCGTTAACAGAGTCCACAGATACGCAGTATTTT

V: TRBV11-2
J: TRBJ1-1
size: many
D: -
CDR3: CASSLDRAFF
DNA: TGTGCCAGCAGCTTAGATCGAGCTTTCTTT

V: TRBV7-2
J: TRBJ2-2
size: many
D: -
CDR3: CASSLAPAGELFF
DNA: TGTGCCAGCAGCTTAGCGCCCGCCGGGGAGCTGTTTTTT

V: TRBV19
J: TRBJ1-1
size: many
D: -
CDR3: CASSMAGRMNTEAFF
DNA: TGTGCCAGTAGTATGGCGGGACGTATGAACACTGAAGCTTTCTTT

V: TRBV6-2/TRBV6-3
J: TRBJ2-3
size: many
D: TRBD2
CDR3: CASSFQISGRITDTQYF
DNA: TGTGCCAGCAGTTTCCAAATAAGCGGGAGGATCACAGATACGCAGTATTTT

V: TRBV6-2/TRBV6-3
J: TRBJ1-1
size: many
D: -
CDR3: CASSYSGTGTEAFF
DNA: TGTGCCAGCAGTTACTCAGGAACGGGTACTGAAGCTTTCTTT

V: TRBV28
J: TRBJ1-2
size: medium-sized
D: -
CDR3: CASSFGQAGYTF
DNA: TGTGCCAGCAGTTTTGGCCAGGCGGGCTACACCTTC

V: TRBV28
J: TRBJ1-2
size: -
D: -
CDR3: CASRPYVTNYCYTF
DNA: TGTGCCAGCAGGCCTTACGTGACTAACTATTGCTACACCTTC

V: TRBV7-9
J: TRBJ1-5
size: many
D: -
CDR3: CASASRGSNQPQHF
DNA: TGTGCCAGCGCGAGCAGGGGTAGCAATCAGCCCCAGCATTTT

V: TRBV7-2
J: TRBJ2-7
size: many
D: TRBD1
CDR3: CASSPRTGEPYEQYF
DNA: TGTGCCAGCAGCCCGAGGACAGGGGAGCCCTACGAGCAGTACTTC

V: TRBV7-6
J: TRBJ1-6
size: many
D: -
CDR3: CASSLQQGGSPLHF
DNA: TGTGCCAGCAGCCTGCAACAGGGTGGTTCACCCCTCCACTTT

V: TRBV4-2
J: TRBJ1-4
size: many
D: TRBD1
CDR3: CASSPERDRGISGEKLFF
DNA: TGTGCCAGCAGCCCCGAGCGGGACAGGGGGATTTCAGGTGAAAAACTGTTTTTT

V: TRBV7-2
J: TRBJ2-3
size: many
D: -
CDR3: CASSLVGGEDTQYF
DNA: TGTGCCAGCAGCTTAGTCGGGGGAGAGGACACGCAGTATTTT

V: TRBV9
J: TRBJ2-3
size: many
D: -
CDR3: CASALGGGMADTQYF
DNA: TGTGCCAGCGCCCTAGGGGGGGGGATGGCAGATACGCAGTATTTT

V: TRBV19
J: TRBJ1-4
size: many
D: TRBD1
CDR3: CASSIRGQGWEKLFF
DNA: TGTGCCAGTAGTATACGAGGACAGGGTTGGGAAAAACTGTTTTTT

V: TRBV4-1
J: TRBJ2-2
size: many
D: TRBD1
CDR3: CASSQPGGTGELFF
DNA: TGCGCCAGCAGCCAACCAGGGGGCACCGGGGAGCTGTTTTTT

V: TRBV20-1
J: TRBJ1-2
size: once
D: -
CDR3: CSATQSGVGYTF
DNA: TGCAGTGCTACCCAATCAGGGGTCGGCTACACCTTC

V: TRBV4-1
J: TRBJ2-1
size: -
D: -
CDR3: CASSQDPGAQQFF
DNA: TGCGCCAGCAGCCAAGATCCCGGGGCCCAGCAGTTCTTC

V: TRBV15
J: TRBJ2-5
size: many
D: -
CDR3: CATSREGGGIETQYF
DNA: TGTGCCACCAGCAGAGAGGGAGGGGGAATAGAGACCCAGTACTTC